The present TCR beta chain was sequenced within a study of T cells in Graves' hyperthyroidism and ophthalmopathy. Overall study: Peripheral blood samples were taken at initial diagnosis, prior to any treatment. Study results and caveats: Ophthalmopathy was separated from stable hyperthyroidism by a 13 V-J model.

RNA transcripts yielded amplified TCR beta CDR3 regions. TCR CDR3 underwent first-round RT-PCR with the HTBI primer set. Each CDR3 protein gets one entry after TCRdb re-called the multiplex PCR reads with MiXCR. The sample has some 570,000 distinct CDR3 sequences, 12% to 15% seen once. Diagnostic decisions used clinical symptoms, serum thyroxine and TRAb, thyroid ultrasound and orbital computed tomography. The CDR3 length is 14 residues. Unmatched junction bases numbered 8, after V lost 4 bases and J lost 6 bases. CDR1 and CDR2 (germline): SGHTS, YDEGEE. Ten or more counts support this clonotype. Its antigen remains unknown.

This sequence originates from a woman between 18 and 30 years old with Graves' ophthalmopathy. Sample: blood. The chain couples TRBV5-8 to TRBJ1-2, with TRBD1 matching over 8 bases. The CDR3 DNA reads as TGTGCCAGCAGCCCACGGACAGGGATCGATGGCTACACCTTC. As protein: CASSPRTGIDGYTF.